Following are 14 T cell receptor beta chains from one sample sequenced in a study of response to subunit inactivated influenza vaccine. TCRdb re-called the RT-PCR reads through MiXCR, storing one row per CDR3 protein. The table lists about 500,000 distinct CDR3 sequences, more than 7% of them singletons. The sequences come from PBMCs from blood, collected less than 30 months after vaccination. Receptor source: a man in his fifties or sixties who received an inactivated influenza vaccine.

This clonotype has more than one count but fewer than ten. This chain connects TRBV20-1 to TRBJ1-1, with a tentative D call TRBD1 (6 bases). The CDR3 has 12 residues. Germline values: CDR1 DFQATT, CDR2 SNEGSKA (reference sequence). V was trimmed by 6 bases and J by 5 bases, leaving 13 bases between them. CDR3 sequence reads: CSARRGQTEAFF. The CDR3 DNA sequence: TGCAGTGCGAGACGGGGGCAAACTGAAGCTTTCTTT.

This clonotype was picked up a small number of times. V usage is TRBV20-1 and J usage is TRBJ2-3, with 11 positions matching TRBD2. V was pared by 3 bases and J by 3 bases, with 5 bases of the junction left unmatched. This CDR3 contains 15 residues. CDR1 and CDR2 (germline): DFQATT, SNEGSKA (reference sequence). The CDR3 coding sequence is TGCAGTGCTAGGCCTAGCGGGAGGATGACAGATACGCAGTATTTT. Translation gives CSARPSGRMTDTQYF.

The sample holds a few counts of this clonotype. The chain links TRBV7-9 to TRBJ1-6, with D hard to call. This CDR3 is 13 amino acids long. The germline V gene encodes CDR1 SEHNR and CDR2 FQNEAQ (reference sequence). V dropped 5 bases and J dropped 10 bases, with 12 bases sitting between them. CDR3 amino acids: CASSRTDGSPLHF. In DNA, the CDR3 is TGTGCCAGCAGCCGCACCGATGGATCACCCCTCCACTTT.

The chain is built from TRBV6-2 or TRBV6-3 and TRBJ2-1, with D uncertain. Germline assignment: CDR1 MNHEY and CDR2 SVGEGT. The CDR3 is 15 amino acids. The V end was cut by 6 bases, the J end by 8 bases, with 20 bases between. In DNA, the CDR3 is TGTGCCAGCAGCCTCGCCCCGCCGGTTTTCGATGAGCAGTTCTTC. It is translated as CASSLAPPVFDEQFF.

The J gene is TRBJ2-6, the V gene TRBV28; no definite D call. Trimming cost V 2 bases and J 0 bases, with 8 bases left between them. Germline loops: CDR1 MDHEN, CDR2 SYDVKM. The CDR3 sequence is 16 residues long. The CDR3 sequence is CASSLVLSSGANVLTF. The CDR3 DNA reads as TGTGCCAGCAGTTTAGTTTTGAGCTCTGGGGCCAACGTCCTGACTTTC.

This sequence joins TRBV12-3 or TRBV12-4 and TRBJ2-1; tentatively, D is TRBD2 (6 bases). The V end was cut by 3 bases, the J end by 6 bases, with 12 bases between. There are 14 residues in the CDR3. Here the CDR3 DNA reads TGTGCCAGCAGTTTGCGGGACTGGATCAATGAGCAGTTCTTC. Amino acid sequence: CASSLRDWINEQFF.

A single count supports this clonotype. CDR3 sequence (DNA): TGTGCCAGCAGTGAAAGGGGGCTCACTGAAGCTTTCTTT. Its translation is CASSERGLTEAFF. The chain recombines TRBV2 with TRBJ1-1; 7 bases are a match to TRBD1. The CDR3 is made up of 13 amino acids. Germline assignment: CDR1 SNHLY and CDR2 FYNNEI. The V segment lost 2 bases and the J segment 4 bases; nucleotides outside the gene matches: 1.

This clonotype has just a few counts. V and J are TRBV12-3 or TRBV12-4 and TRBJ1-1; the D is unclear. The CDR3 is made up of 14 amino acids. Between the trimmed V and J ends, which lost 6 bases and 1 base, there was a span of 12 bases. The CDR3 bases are TGTGCCAGCAGCCGAGACGGGGAGAACACTGAAGCTTTCTTT. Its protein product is CASSRDGENTEAFF.

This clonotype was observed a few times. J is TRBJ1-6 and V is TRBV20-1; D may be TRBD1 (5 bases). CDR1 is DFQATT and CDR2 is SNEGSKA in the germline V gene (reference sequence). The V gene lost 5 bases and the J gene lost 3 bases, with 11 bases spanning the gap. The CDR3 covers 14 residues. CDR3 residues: CSAQGPIYNSPLHF. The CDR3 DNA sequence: TGCAGTGCTCAGGGACCGATCTATAATTCACCCCTCCACTTT.

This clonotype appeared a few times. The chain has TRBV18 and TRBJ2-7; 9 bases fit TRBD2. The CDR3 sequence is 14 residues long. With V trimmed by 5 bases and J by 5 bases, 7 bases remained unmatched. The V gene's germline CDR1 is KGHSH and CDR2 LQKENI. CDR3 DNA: TGTGCCAGCTCAGGTTCTAGCGGGACGAACGAGCAGTACTTC. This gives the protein CASSGSSGTNEQYF.

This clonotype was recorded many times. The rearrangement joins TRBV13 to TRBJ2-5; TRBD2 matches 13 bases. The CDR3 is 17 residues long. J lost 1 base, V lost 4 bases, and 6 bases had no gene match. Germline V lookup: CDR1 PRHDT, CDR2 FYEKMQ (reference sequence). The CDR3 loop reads CASSSGLAGVLQETQYF. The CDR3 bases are TGTGCCAGCAGCTCCGGACTAGCGGGAGTCCTCCAAGAGACCCAGTACTTC.

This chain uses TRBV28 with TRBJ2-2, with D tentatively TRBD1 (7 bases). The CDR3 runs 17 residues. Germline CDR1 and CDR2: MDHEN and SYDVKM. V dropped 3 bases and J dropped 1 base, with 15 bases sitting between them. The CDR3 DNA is TGTGCCAGCAGTTTGCAGGGGGGTGCATGGAACACCGGGGAGCTGTTTTTT. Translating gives CASSLQGGAWNTGELFF. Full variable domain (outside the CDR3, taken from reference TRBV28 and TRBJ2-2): DVKVTQSSRYLVKRTGEKVFLECVQDMDHENMFWYRQDPGLGLRLIYFSYDVKMKEKGDIPEGYSVSREKKERFSLILESASTNQTSMYLCASSLQGGAWNTGELFFGEGSRLTVL.

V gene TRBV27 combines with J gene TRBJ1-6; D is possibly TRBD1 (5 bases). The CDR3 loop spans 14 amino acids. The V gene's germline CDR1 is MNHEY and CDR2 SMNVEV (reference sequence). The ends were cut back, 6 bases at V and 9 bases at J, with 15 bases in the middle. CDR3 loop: CASSPTWDGSPLHF. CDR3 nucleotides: TGTGCCAGCAGCCCCACCTGGGACGGTTCACCCCTCCACTTT.

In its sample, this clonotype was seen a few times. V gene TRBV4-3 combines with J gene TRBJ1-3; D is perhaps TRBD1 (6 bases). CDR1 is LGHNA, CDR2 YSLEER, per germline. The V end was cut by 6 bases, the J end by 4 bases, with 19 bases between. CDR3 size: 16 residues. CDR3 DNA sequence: TGCGCCAGCAGTCGCGTTCCAGGGGCAGGAGGAAACACCATATATTTT. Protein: CASSRVPGAGGNTIYF.